Following are 5 T cell receptor beta chains from one sample sequenced in a study of CD8+ T cells in alopecia areata. RNA was isolated and reverse transcribed to cDNA, the sequencing template. Assay: immunoSEQ multiplex PCR; the TCRdb copy retains only in-frame clones and omits some. Among roughly 250,000 clones, about 68% were seen once, and the ten largest hold around 1.2%. The sequencing used CD4+ T cells sorted from blood, collected at week 0. The receptors stem from a human donor with alopecia areata.

The chain is built from TRBV4-3 and TRBJ2-7; D is perhaps TRBD1 (6 bases). The V end lost 3 bases, the J end lost 1 base, and 7 bases lay between the germline ends. This CDR3 is 13 amino acids long. CDR1 LGHNA and CDR2 YSLEER come from the germline V gene. Here the CDR3 reads CASSHDRSYEQYF. CDR3 bases: TGCGCCAGCAGCCACGACAGGTCCTACGAGCAGTACTTC.

The chain is built from TRBV29-1 and TRBJ2-1; D is undetermined. Germline CDR1 reads SQVTM; CDR2 reads ANQGSEA. The CDR3 spans 13 residues. V gave up 4 bases and J gave up 9 bases, with 16 bases separating them. CDR3 loop: CSVVVGAAGEQFF. The CDR3 bases are TGCAGCGTTGTGGTCGGTGCGGCTGGTGAGCAGTTCTTC.

This chain connects TRBV25-1 to TRBJ2-3; 7 nucleotides match TRBD1. From germline, CDR1 is MGHDK and CDR2 SYGVNS. CDR3 length: 15 amino acids. V dropped 6 bases and J dropped 2; count of bases not matched to a gene: 8. Here the CDR3 reads CASRPLRGYTDTQYF. CDR3 nucleotide sequence: TGTGCCAGCAGGCCCCTCAGGGGGTACACAGATACGCAGTATTTT.

The rearrangement links TRBV9 to TRBJ2-1, with D perhaps matching TRBD2 (6 bases). This CDR3 region has 15 residues. Trimming took off 0 bases at V and 4 bases at J, with 11 bases between the two ends. CDR1 is SGDLS, CDR2 YYNGEE, per germline. DNA for the CDR3: TGTGCCAGCAGCGTAGAGGTAGCGGTGTACAATGAGCAGTTCTTC. Its protein is CASSVEVAVYNEQFF.

This chain uses TRBV27 with TRBJ2-7, with 7 positions matching TRBD1. V was pared by 0 bases and J by 0 bases, with 2 bases of the junction left unmatched. The CDR3 contains 15 residues. Germline loops: CDR1 MNHEY, CDR2 SMNVEV (reference sequence). The CDR3 DNA reads TGTGCCAGCAGTTTATCGGGACAGTTCTCCTACGAGCAGTACTTC. Its translation: CASSLSGQFSYEQYF.